This T cell receptor (beta chain) came from a study of post-analysis software for immune sequencing data. Researchers reported that TCR beta cDNA libraries carried unique molecular identifiers. The yield from roughly 1 to 10 million T cells was around 500,000 cDNA molecules in total. From the PCR reads, TCRdb called clonotypes with MiXCR, one entry per CDR3 protein. The sample includes hundreds of thousands of distinct CDR3 sequences, 44% of them seen just once. Study results and caveats: F measure showed strong co-clustering of same-batch samples. Normalized Chao1 diversity was significantly reduced in patients versus controls. Compared with controls, patients had more of roughly 5 TRBV segments, including TRBV5-6, TRBV5-1 and TRBV20-1.

The CDR3 length is 15 residues. The germline gives CDR1 MDHEN, CDR2 SYDVKM. On this clonotype: Its specificity is not known. One junction end disagrees with the germline gene, perhaps due to a read error.

The chain links TRBV28 to TRBJ1-5; a weak D match, TRBD1 (5 bases). Source material: blood. This TCR derives from a girl aged 5-17 years with multiple sclerosis. The CDR3 reads CAGSRDSIRNQPQHF. DNA for the CDR3: TGTGCCGGCAGTAGAGACAGTATCCGCAATCAGCCCCAGCATTTT.